One sample yielded the 21 T cell receptor beta chains listed below, sequenced in a study of OX40 agonist ivuxolimab in advanced cancers. Produced via immunoSEQ multiplex PCR; TCRdb's table is partial and in-frame only. The sample consists of around 40,000 clones, roughly four fifths of them appearing once. The sequencing here drew on CD4+ or CD8+ T cells sorted from blood, taken in a trial of the OX40 agonist ivuxolimab. The receptor source for this set is an adult with an advanced solid tumor such as melanoma, head and neck, liver or kidney cancer.

The rearrangement joins TRBV4-1 to TRBJ2-1, with D tentatively TRBD1 or TRBD2 (5 bases each). The germline gives CDR1 MGHRA, CDR2 YSYEKL. The CDR3 loop spans 18 amino acids. V lost 0 bases, J lost 2 bases, and 17 bases lay in between. In nucleotides, the CDR3 is TGCGCCAGCAGCCAAGAGGGGGTGGCTCCTTTCCCCTACAATGAGCAGTTCTTC. It specifies CASSQEGVAPFPYNEQFF.

The chain joins TRBV19 to TRBJ1-5; the D is unclear. The V end lost 0 bases, the J end lost 7 bases, and 16 bases lay between the germline ends. Per germline, CDR1 LNHDA and CDR2 SQIVND (reference sequence). The CDR3 is 16 residues long. The CDR3 sequence is CASSIDLPQFRQPQHF. CDR3 coding DNA: TGTGCCAGTAGTATAGATCTTCCACAGTTTCGGCAGCCCCAGCATTTT.

This clone was detected only a few times. The chain is built from TRBV29-1 and TRBJ2-1, with TRBD2 matching over 15 bases. CDR3 size: 14 residues. Germline CDR1 and CDR2: SQVTM and ANQGSEA. V shed 6 bases, J shed 10 bases, and the junction held 7 bases outside the gene matches. Written as DNA, the CDR3 is TGCAGCGTCGGCGGACTAGCGGGAGGGTGGGAGCAGTTCTTC. Translating gives CSVGGLAGGWEQFF.

V and J are TRBV5-6 and TRBJ1-2; TRBD1 matches 8 bases. Per germline, CDR1 SGHDT and CDR2 YYEEEE. The length of the CDR3 is 16 residues. Germline trimming cut 1 base from V and 5 bases from J; bases unmatched to any gene: 10. CDR3 residues: CASSLLGTGRLYGYTF. Written as DNA, the CDR3 is TGTGCCAGCAGCTTGTTAGGGACAGGTAGGCTTTATGGCTACACCTTC. The full variable domain, completed using reference TRBV5-6 and TRBJ1-2, is DAGVTQSPTHLIKTRGQQVTLRCSPKSGHDTVSWYQQALGQGPQFIFQYYEEEERQRGNFPDRFSGHQFPNYSSELNVNALLLGDSALYLCASSLLGTGRLYGYTFGSGTRLTVV.

Notes on this clone: At one end the junction does not follow the germline gene, possibly because of a read error. The CDR3 here is CASSHLQGDTGGLFF. CDR3 nucleotides: TGTGCCAGTAGTCACCTACAGGGGGACACCGGGGGGCTGTTTTTT. The chain has TRBV19 and TRBJ2-2; 8 bases map to TRBD1. This CDR3 has 15 residues. Germline V CDR1 and CDR2: LNHDA, SQIVND (reference sequence).

The V and J genes are TRBV28 and TRBJ1-5, with unresolved D. V was trimmed by 5 bases and J by 2 bases, leaving 16 bases between them. Germline CDR1 is MDHEN and CDR2 is SYDVKM. This CDR3 has 16 residues. The CDR3 bases are TGTGCCAGCAGTCCCCTCCTAGGCTCGGGCAATCAGCCCCAGCATTTT. Residues: CASSPLLGSGNQPQHF.

A single count supports this clone. The rearrangement joins TRBV29-1 to TRBJ2-7, with a weak D call TRBD1 (6 bases). CDR1 SQVTM and CDR2 ANQGSEA come from the germline V gene. V lost 5 bases, J lost 3 bases, and 14 bases lay in between. The CDR3 has 13 residues. Written as DNA, the CDR3 is TGCAGCGTTCAAGGAAACAGGGACTACGAGCAGTACTTC. This gives the protein CSVQGNRDYEQYF.

This clone has only a few counts. The chain links TRBV6-1 to TRBJ2-7; D may be TRBD1 (7 bases). V gave up 1 base and J gave up 6 bases, with 13 bases separating them. Looked up from germline, CDR1 is MNHNS and CDR2 is SASEGT. The CDR3 contains 14 residues. The CDR3 nucleotides read TGTGCCAGCAGTGAAGGGGGGGACAGCGCCGAGCAGTACTTC. Protein product: CASSEGGDSAEQYF.

CDR3 residues: CASSLAGGSYNEQFF. The CDR3 DNA is TGTGCCAGCAGCCTAGCGGGAGGGTCCTACAATGAGCAGTTCTTC. The chain combines TRBV28 with TRBJ2-1; TRBD2 matches at 12 bases. This CDR3 is 15 amino acids long. With V trimmed by 6 bases and J by 1 base, 1 base remained unmatched. The V gene's germline CDR1 is MDHEN and CDR2 SYDVKM.

The V and J genes are TRBV2 and TRBJ2-3; 13 bases line up with TRBD2. Germline V gives CDR1 SNHLY, CDR2 FYNNEI. This CDR3 spans 19 amino acids. The ends lost 6 bases at V and 2 bases at J; junction bases unmatched: 14. The chain's CDR3 is CASRPTSGGLRTHTDTQYF. In nucleotides, the CDR3 is TGTGCCAGCAGGCCGACTAGCGGGGGGCTACGGACCCACACAGATACGCAGTATTTT.

The gene calls are TRBV11-3 and TRBJ2-5; 8 positions agree with TRBD2. CDR1 is SGHNT and CDR2 is YENEEA in the germline V gene. V shed 5 bases, J shed 0 bases, and the junction held 2 bases outside the gene matches. The CDR3 has 14 amino acids. The CDR3 nucleotides are TGTGCCAGCAGCCCGGGGGGGTACCAAGAGACCCAGTACTTC. As protein: CASSPGGYQETQYF.

The V gene is TRBV6-1, the J gene TRBJ2-5; possibly TRBD1 for D (5 bases). From germline, CDR1 is MNHNS and CDR2 SASEGT. The V gene lost 2 bases and the J gene lost 5 bases, with 9 bases spanning the gap. This CDR3 is 13 amino acids long. The CDR3 coding sequence is TGTGCCAGCAGTGAACAGGGTGCCGAGACCCAGTACTTC. Translation gives CASSEQGAETQYF.

The genes are TRBV5-4 and TRBJ2-2; TRBD1 matches at 9 bases. The junction had 2 bases not matched to a gene; V was cut back by 4 bases and J by 1 base. The CDR3 length is 15 residues. Germline V gene lookup returns CDR1 SGHNT and CDR2 YYREEE (reference sequence). The CDR3 reads CASSQGQGNTGELFF. The DNA of the CDR3 is TGTGCCAGCAGCCAGGGACAGGGGAACACCGGGGAGCTGTTTTTT.

This chain connects TRBV5-4 to TRBJ1-3, with D unclear. Trimming took off 2 bases at V and 4 bases at J, with 7 bases between the two ends. The CDR3 loop spans 13 amino acids. The V gene's germline CDR1 is SGHNT and CDR2 YYREEE (reference sequence). The CDR3: CASSFVSGNTIYF. As DNA, the CDR3 is TGTGCCAGCAGCTTCGTAAGCGGAAACACCATATATTTT.

This chain links TRBV28 with TRBJ2-1; 10 positions match TRBD2. Germline V gene data show CDR1 as MDHEN and CDR2 as SYDVKM. Trimming cost V 6 bases and J 0 bases; bases outside gene matches: 14. This CDR3 is built from 19 residues. The CDR3 loop reads CASSLSRLAGKSSYNEQFF. The CDR3, as DNA: TGTGCCAGCAGCCTCTCTCGACTAGCGGGTAAGAGCTCCTACAATGAGCAGTTCTTC.

The chain has TRBV28 and TRBJ2-7; 7 bases map to TRBD1. Germline CDR1 and CDR2: MDHEN and SYDVKM. CDR3 length equals 14 residues. V was clipped by 5 bases and J by 2 bases; unmatched bases: 6. The CDR3 DNA sequence: TGTGCCAGCAGTACCCCGGGACAGCCCTACGAGCAGTACTTC. Its protein product is CASSTPGQPYEQYF.

The rearrangement links TRBV6-1 to TRBJ2-6; unclear D gene. CDR1 and CDR2 from the germline V gene are MNHNS and SASEGT. The V end lost 8 bases, the J end lost 6 bases, and 11 bases lay between the germline ends. The CDR3 length is 13 residues. In DNA, the CDR3 is TGTGCCAGCGAAGTTCTTGCGGCCAACGTCCTGACTTTC. Protein: CASEVLAANVLTF.

The rearrangement joins TRBV12-5 to TRBJ2-2, with 12 bases lining up with TRBD2. Germline CDR1 reads LGHNT; CDR2 reads FRNRAP. This CDR3 has 21 amino acids. With V trimmed by 0 bases and J by 2 bases, 13 bases remained unmatched. CDR3 bases: TGTGCTAGTGGTTTGGTACCCCGCTGGACTAGCGGGGTCGGCAACACCGGGGAGCTGTTTTTT. It specifies CASGLVPRWTSGVGNTGELFF.

The V call is TRBV27, the J call TRBJ2-7; D might be TRBD1 or TRBD2, each matching 5 bases. The CDR3 length is 15 residues. V was clipped by 5 bases and J by 0 bases, with 14 bases between them. Germline V gene lookup returns CDR1 MNHEY and CDR2 SMNVEV (reference sequence). The CDR3 is CASSAPGAVSYEQYF. CDR3 DNA sequence: TGTGCCAGCAGTGCCCCCGGGGCAGTCTCCTACGAGCAGTACTTC.

The chain recombines TRBV4-1 with TRBJ1-1; TRBD1 is a possible D gene (6 bases). The germline V gene has CDR1 MGHRA and CDR2 YSYEKL. The ends were cut back, 0 bases at V and 5 bases at J, with 13 bases in the middle. CDR3 length equals 15 residues. For the CDR3, the DNA is TGCGCCAGCAGCCAAGATCTTAACAGGGCTACTGAAGCTTTCTTT. Protein sequence: CASSQDLNRATEAFF.

The chain is built from TRBV23-1 and TRBJ2-4; 9 bases are a match to TRBD1. TRBV23-1 qualifies as an ORF whose function is uncertain. The CDR3 spans 17 residues. After removal of 0 bases from V and 7 bases from J, the junction contained 10 bases not matched to a gene. The CDR3 sequence: CASSQSSGRDRANIQYF. DNA of the CDR3: TGCGCCAGCAGTCAATCGAGTGGCCGGGACAGGGCCAACATTCAGTACTTC.